This T cell receptor (beta chain) was documented in a study of blood T cell repertoires in COVID-19. For the study at large: The United States, Italy and Spain were the sources of the acute and convalescent COVID-19 samples. From T cells, B-cell-depleted T cells, or PBMCs came the material, which was cDNA or gDNA.

This table comes from immunoSEQ multiplex PCR, and its TCRdb copy is limited to in-frame clones, with some not included. The sample shows about 360,000 clones, around nine tenths of them seen only once. The receptor's source is a woman in her fifties or sixties with COVID-19, enrolled during active disease. Sequencing was performed on peripheral blood.

The CDR3 nucleotides read TGTGCCAGCTCATCACGGCGCGGGGACGGAGAAAAACTGTTTTTT. Protein: CASSSRRGDGEKLFF. The chain couples TRBV18 to TRBJ1-4; tentatively, D is TRBD1 (5 bases). CDR1 is KGHSH, CDR2 LQKENI, per germline. CDR3 size: 15 residues. V lost 5 bases and J lost 8, with 18 bases in between.